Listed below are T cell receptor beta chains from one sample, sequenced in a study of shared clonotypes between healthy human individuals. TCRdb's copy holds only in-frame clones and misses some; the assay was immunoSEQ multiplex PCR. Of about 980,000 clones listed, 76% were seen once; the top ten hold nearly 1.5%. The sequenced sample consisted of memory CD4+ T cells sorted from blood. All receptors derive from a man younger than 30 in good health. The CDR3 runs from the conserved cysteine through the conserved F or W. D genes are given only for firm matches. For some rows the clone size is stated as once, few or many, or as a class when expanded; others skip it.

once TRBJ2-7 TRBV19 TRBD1 CASSIRQGASSEQYF TGTGCCAGTAGTATCCGACAGGGGGCTTCCTCCGAGCAGTACTTC
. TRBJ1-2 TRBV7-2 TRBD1 CASSPLQGALHGYTF TGTGCCAGCAGCCCACTCCAGGGGGCTCTCCATGGCTACACCTTC
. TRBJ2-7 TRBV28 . CASSLFNTRRGQYF TGTGCCAGCAGTTTATTTAATACTCGAAGGGGGCAGTACTTC
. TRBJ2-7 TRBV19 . CASSGRFPNEQYF TGTGCCAGTAGTGGCAGGTTCCCGAACGAGCAGTACTTC
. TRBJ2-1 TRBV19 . CATKKASYDNEQFF TGTGCCACCAAAAAGGCTAGTTATGACAATGAGCAGTTCTTC
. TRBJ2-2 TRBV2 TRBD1 CASSPRTGVTGELFF TGTGCCAGCAGCCCCCGGACAGGGGTCACCGGGGAGCTGTTTTTT
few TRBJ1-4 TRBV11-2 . CASSFDNRGELFF TGTGCCAGCAGCTTCGACAATCGGGGAGAACTGTTTTTT
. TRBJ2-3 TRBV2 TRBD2 CASSRAGASTDTQYF TGTGCCAGCAGCCGAGCGGGGGCAAGCACAGATACGCAGTATTTT
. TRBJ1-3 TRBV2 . CASGGKIYTLGNTIYF TGTGCCAGCGGGGGGAAGATTTACACTCTTGGAAACACCATATATTTT
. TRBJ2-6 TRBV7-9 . CASSPGISGANVLTF TGTGCCAGCAGTCCCGGGATCTCTGGGGCCAACGTCCTGACTTTC
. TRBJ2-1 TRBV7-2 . CASSSYSTGNEQFF TGTGCCAGCAGCTCCTACTCGACGGGTAATGAGCAGTTCTTC
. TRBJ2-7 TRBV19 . CASAPGSSYEQYF TGTGCCAGCGCACCTGGGAGCTCCTACGAGCAGTACTTC
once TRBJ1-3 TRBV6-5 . CASSFDRNSGNTIYF TGTGCCAGCAGTTTCGACAGGAACTCTGGAAACACCATATATTTT
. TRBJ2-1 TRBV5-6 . CASSFTSGSYNEQFF TGTGCCAGCAGCTTTACAAGCGGCTCCTACAATGAGCAGTTCTTC
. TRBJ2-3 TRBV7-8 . CASSLQDTQYF TGTGCCAGCAGCTTACAAGATACGCAGTATTTT
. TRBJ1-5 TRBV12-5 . CASVPLAGQPQHF TGTGCTAGCGTTCCCTTGGCGGGGCAGCCCCAGCATTTT
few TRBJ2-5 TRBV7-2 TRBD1 CASSLGQYQETQYF TGTGCCAGCAGCCTGGGACAGTACCAAGAGACCCAGTACTTC
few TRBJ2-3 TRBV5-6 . CASSPSRDIDTQYF TGTGCCAGCAGCCCGTCCCGGGACATAGATACGCAGTATTTT
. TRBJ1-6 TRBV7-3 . CASSSSPTGTSYNSPLHF TGTGCCAGCAGCTCCTCACCGACCGGGACATCCTATAATTCACCCCTCCACTTT
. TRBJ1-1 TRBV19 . CASSRSVSAFF TGTGCCAGTAGTAGGAGTGTGTCTGCTTTCTTT
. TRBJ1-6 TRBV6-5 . CASNLGPNSPLHF TGTGCCAGCAACCTCGGACCTAATTCACCCCTCCACTTT
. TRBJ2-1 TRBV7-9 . CASGVHSSYNEQFF TGTGCCAGCGGAGTCCACAGCTCCTACAATGAGCAGTTCTTC
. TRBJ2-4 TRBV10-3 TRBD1 CAISAATLRDRENIQYF TGTGCCATCAGCGCTGCCACCCTAAGGGACAGGGAAAACATTCAGTACTTC
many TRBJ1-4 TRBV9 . CASSVGDEFYEKLFF TGTGCCAGCAGCGTAGGTGACGAGTTCTATGAAAAACTGTTTTTT
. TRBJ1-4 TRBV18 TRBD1 CASSSGQATNEKLFF TGTGCCAGCTCATCGGGACAGGCAACTAATGAAAAACTGTTTTTT
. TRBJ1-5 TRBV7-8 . CASSLNPAAGNQPQHF TGTGCCAGCAGCCTAAACCCGGCCGCGGGCAATCAGCCCCAGCATTTT
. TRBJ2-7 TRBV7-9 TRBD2 CASGRGGQDYEQYF TGTGCCAGCGGGCGGGGAGGGCAGGACTACGAGCAGTACTTC
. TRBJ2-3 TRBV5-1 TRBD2 CASSPASGSTDTQYF TGCGCCAGCAGCCCCGCTAGCGGTAGCACAGATACGCAGTATTTT
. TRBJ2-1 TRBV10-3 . CAASLTLDNEQFF TGTGCCGCCTCCCTCACCCTAGACAATGAGCAGTTCTTC
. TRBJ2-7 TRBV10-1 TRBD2 CASSDTTRGVREQYF TGCGCCAGCAGTGATACGACCCGGGGGGTTCGCGAGCAGTACTTC
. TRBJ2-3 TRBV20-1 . CSVKSTDTQYF TGCAGTGTCAAAAGCACAGATACGCAGTATTTT
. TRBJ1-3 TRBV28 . CASRTTASGNTIYF TGTGCCAGCAGAACGACGGCCTCTGGAAACACCATATATTTT
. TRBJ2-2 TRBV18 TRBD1 CASARDRGPGELFF TGTGCCAGCGCCCGGGACAGGGGGCCCGGGGAGCTGTTTTTT
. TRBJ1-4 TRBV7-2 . CASSSRGGAEKLFF TGTGCCAGCAGCTCCAGGGGAGGGGCAGAAAAACTGTTTTTT
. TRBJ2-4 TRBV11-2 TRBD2 CASSRTAGVTKNIQYF TGTGCCAGCAGCCGAACAGCGGGAGTAACCAAAAACATTCAGTACTTC
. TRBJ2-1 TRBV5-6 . CASSDPRGTYNEQFF TGTGCCAGCAGCGATCCTCGCGGCACCTACAATGAGCAGTTCTTC
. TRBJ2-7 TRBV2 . CASSVMSFSYEQYF TGTGCCAGCAGTGTAATGAGCTTTTCCTACGAGCAGTACTTC
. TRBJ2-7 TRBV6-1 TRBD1 CASSEVGGNVEQYF TGTGCCAGCAGTGAGGTAGGGGGCAACGTCGAGCAGTACTTC
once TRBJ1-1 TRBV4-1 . CASSREGHSTEAFF TGCGCCAGCAGCCGAGAGGGACATTCCACTGAAGCTTTCTTT
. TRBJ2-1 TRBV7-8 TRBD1 CASSRGQGRDEQFF TGTGCCAGCAGTCGTGGACAGGGACGGGATGAGCAGTTCTTC
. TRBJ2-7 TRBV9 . CASSVELAVYYEQYF TGTGCCAGCAGCGTAGAGCTAGCAGTATACTACGAGCAGTACTTC
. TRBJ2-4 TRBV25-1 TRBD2 CASSAPSTSGGNIQYF TGTGCCAGCAGTGCCCCGTCGACTAGCGGGGGAAACATTCAGTACTTC